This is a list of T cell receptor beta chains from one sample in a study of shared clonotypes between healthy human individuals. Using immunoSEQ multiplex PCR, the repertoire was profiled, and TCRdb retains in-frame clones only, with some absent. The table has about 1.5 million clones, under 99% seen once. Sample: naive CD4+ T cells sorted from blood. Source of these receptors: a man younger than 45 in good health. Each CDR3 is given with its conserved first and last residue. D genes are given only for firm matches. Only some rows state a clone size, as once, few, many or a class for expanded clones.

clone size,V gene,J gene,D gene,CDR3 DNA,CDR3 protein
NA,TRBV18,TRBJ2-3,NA,TGTGCCAGCTCACCACCGGGACACTCTTCCGGAGATACGCAGTATTTT,CASSPPGHSSGDTQYF
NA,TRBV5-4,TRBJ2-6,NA,TGTGCCAGCAGACCTCAGGACGGGCTCTCTGGGGCCAACGTCCTGACTTTC,CASRPQDGLSGANVLTF
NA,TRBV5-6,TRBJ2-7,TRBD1,TGTGCCAGCAGCCTGCCGGGACAGGGGACCTACGAGCAGTACTTC,CASSLPGQGTYEQYF
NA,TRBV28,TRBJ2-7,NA,TGTGCCAGCAGTTCACCCCACCGGGAGCAGTACTTC,CASSSPHREQYF
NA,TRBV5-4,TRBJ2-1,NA,TGTGCCAGCAGCACGGTTGCGGTAGCCTACAATGAGCAGTTCTTC,CASSTVAVAYNEQFF
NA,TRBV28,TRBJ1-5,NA,TGTGCCAGCAGGCCAATTGAGGATCAGCCCCAGCATTTT,CASRPIEDQPQHF
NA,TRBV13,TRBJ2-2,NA,TGTGCCAGCAGCTTTACGAGGGGGGACCTCGGGACCGGGGAGCTGTTTTTT,CASSFTRGDLGTGELFF
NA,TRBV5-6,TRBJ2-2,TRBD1,TGTGCCAGCAGCCCCCAGGGGGTAGACACCGGGGAGCTGTTTTTT,CASSPQGVDTGELFF
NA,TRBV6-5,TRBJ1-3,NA,TGTGCCAGCAGTTACTCGGGGTTCTCTGGAAACACCATATATTTT,CASSYSGFSGNTIYF
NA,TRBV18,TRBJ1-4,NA,TGTGCCAGCTCACAAAAGACGAATGAAAAACTGTTTTTT,CASSQKTNEKLFF
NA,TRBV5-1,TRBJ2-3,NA,TGCGCCAGCAGCTTGGCCCTGGATACGCAGTATTTT,CASSLALDTQYF
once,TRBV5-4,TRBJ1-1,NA,TGTGCCAGCAACCTTGGACAGAACACTGAAGCTTTCTTT,CASNLGQNTEAFF
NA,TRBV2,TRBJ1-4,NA,TGTGCCAGCAGTGTGCAGGGAACTAATGAAAAACTGTTTTTT,CASSVQGTNEKLFF
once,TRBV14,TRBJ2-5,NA,TGTGCCAGCAGCGTAGGGGCACACCCACAAGAGACCCAGTACTTC,CASSVGAHPQETQYF
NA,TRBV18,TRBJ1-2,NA,TGTGCCAGCTCACCCCCTCGAGGGCATGGCTACACCTTC,CASSPPRGHGYTF
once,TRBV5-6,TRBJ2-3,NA,TGTGCCAGCAGCTTGGTTGGGAGCACAGATACGCAGTATTTT,CASSLVGSTDTQYF
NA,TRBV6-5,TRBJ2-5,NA,TGTGCCAGCAGTTACGTCGTCGGGGTCCAAGAGACCCAGTACTTC,CASSYVVGVQETQYF
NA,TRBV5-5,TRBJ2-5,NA,TGTGCCAGCAGCCCGACAGGGAGGGGAGAGACCCAGTACTTC,CASSPTGRGETQYF
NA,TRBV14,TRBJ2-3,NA,TGTGCCAGCAGCCAAGTCAAGGGGCTGGGCACAGATACGCAGTATTTT,CASSQVKGLGTDTQYF
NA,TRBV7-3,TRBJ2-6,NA,TGTGCCAGCAGCTTAAGGATGGGCAACGTCCTGACTTTC,CASSLRMGNVLTF
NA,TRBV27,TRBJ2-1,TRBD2,TGTGCCAGCAGATCAGCGGGAGGAGCCTACAATGAGCAGTTCTTC,CASRSAGGAYNEQFF
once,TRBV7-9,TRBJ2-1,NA,TGTGCCAGCAGTTTAAAACGCATCTCCTACAATGAGCAGTTCTTC,CASSLKRISYNEQFF
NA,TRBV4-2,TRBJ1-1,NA,TGTGCCAGCAGCCAAGAGCTGAGAAAGGAAGCTTTCTTT,CASSQELRKEAFF
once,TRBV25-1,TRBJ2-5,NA,TGTGCCAGCAGCGAGACAGTACGGGGGACCCAGTACTTC,CASSETVRGTQYF
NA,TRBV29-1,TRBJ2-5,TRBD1,TGCAGCGGGGCCGGGACAGGGGGCGCTGAGACCCAGTACTTC,CSGAGTGGAETQYF
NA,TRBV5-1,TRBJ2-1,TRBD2,TGCGCCAGCAGCACGGGACTAAGCTCCTACAATGAGCAGTTCTTC,CASSTGLSSYNEQFF
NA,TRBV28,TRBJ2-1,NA,TGTGCCAGCAGCAACCTCCGCAACAATGAGCAGTTCTTC,CASSNLRNNEQFF
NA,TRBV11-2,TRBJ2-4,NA,TGTGCCAGCCGCTCATTAGCCAAAAACATTCAGTACTTC,CASRSLAKNIQYF
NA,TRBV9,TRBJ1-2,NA,TGTGCCAGCAGCGTAGGCGGGGTGGACTATGGCTACACCTTC,CASSVGGVDYGYTF
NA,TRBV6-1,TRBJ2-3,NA,TGTGCCAGCAGTGGACTCCATCCCACAGATACGCAGTATTTT,CASSGLHPTDTQYF
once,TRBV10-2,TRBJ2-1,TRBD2,TGCGCCAGCCGCCGCTGGACTAGGCTTAAATCTAATGAGCAGTTCTTC,CASRRWTRLKSNEQFF
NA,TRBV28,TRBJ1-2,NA,TGTGCCAGCAGTCGACAGGTCGGGTATGGCTACACCTTC,CASSRQVGYGYTF
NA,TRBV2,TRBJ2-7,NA,TGTGCCAGCAGTGGCGGCAGGGCGGCCTACGAGCAGTACTTC,CASSGGRAAYEQYF
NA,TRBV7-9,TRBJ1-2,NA,TGTGCCAGCAGCACGGGCCCGGAAGGACTCAGTACAGGCTACACCTTC,CASSTGPEGLSTGYTF
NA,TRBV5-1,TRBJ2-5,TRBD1,TGCGCCAGCAGCTTGGCCGGGACAGGGCAGGAGACCCAGTACTTC,CASSLAGTGQETQYF
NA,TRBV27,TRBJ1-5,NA,TGTGCCAGCAGTCCAGGACGGAATAGCAATCAGCCCCAGCATTTT,CASSPGRNSNQPQHF
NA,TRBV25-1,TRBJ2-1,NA,TGTGCCAGCAGTGAATATCCGGGGGAGCAGTTCTTC,CASSEYPGEQFF
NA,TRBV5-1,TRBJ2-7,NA,TGCGCCAGCAGCTTGACCTCTTCCCTCTACGAGCAGTACTTC,CASSLTSSLYEQYF
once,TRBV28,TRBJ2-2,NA,TGTGCCAGCAGCCGCGGTGGGGCAGCTAACACCGGGGAGCTGTTTTTT,CASSRGGAANTGELFF
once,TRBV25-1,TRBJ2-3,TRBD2,TGTGCCAGCAGTGTAGCGGGAGAGGGCACAGATACGCAGTATTTT,CASSVAGEGTDTQYF
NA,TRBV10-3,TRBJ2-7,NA,TGTGCCATCAGTCCAGCCGGGACACCCTACGAGCAGTACTTC,CAISPAGTPYEQYF
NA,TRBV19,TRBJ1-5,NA,TGTGCCAGTAGTACCTCGACAGGTGTTGGTGGGCAGCCCCAGCATTTT,CASSTSTGVGGQPQHF
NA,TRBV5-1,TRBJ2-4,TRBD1,TGCGCCAGCAGCCCGACCCCAAGACAGGGCCGAGCCAAAAACATTCAGTACTTC,CASSPTPRQGRAKNIQYF
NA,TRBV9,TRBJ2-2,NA,TGTGCCAGCAGCGTAGGAGGGGTCGCGAACACCGGGGAGCTGTTTTTT,CASSVGGVANTGELFF
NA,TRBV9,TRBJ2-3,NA,TGTGCCAGCAGCGTAGGGGGGGCGGCTAGCACAGATACGCAGTATTTT,CASSVGGAASTDTQYF
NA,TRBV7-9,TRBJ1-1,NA,TGTGCCAGCAACAAGCGGGCGTCACCCCTTGAAGCTTTCTTT,CASNKRASPLEAFF
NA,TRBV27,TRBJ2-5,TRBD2,TGTGCCAGCAGTTTATTTAGCGGGAGGAAGGCGGAGACCCAGTACTTC,CASSLFSGRKAETQYF
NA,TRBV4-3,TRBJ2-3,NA,TGCGCCAGCAGCCAAGAACGGGGAGATACGCAGTATTTT,CASSQERGDTQYF
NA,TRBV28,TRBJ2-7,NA,TGTGCCAGCTTTCATACAGGCCCGAGCTCCTACGAGCAGTACTTC,CASFHTGPSSYEQYF
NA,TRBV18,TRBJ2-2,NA,TGTGCCAGCTCACCACGCCGCGGGCAGGGGAACACCGGGGAGCTGTTTTTT,CASSPRRGQGNTGELFF
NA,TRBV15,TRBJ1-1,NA,TGTGCCACCAGCAGAGATCTATCCAGGGTGCAATTAGCTTTCTTT,CATSRDLSRVQLAFF
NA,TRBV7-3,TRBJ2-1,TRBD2,TGTGCCAGCAGCTCAACCGGGACTAGCGGCAATGAGCAGTTCTTC,CASSSTGTSGNEQFF
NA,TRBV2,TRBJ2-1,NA,TGTGCCAGCAGTGGCCTCAATGAGCAGTTCTTC,CASSGLNEQFF
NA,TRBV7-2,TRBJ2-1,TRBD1,TGTGCCAGCAGCTTGTTGACAGGGGGAGGCAATGAGCAGTTCTTC,CASSLLTGGGNEQFF